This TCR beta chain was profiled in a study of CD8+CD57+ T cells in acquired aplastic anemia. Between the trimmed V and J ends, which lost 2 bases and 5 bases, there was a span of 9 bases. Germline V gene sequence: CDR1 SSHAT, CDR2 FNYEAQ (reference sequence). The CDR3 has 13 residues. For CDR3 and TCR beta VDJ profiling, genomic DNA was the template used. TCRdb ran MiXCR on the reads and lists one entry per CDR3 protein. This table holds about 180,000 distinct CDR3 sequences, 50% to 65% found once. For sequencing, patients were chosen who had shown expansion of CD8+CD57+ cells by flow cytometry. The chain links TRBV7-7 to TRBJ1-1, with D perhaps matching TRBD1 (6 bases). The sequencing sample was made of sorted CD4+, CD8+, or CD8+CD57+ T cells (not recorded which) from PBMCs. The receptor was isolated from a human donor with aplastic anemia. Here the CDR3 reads CASSLIQGTEAFF. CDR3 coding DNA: TGTGCCAGCAGCTTAATTCAGGGGACTGAAGCTTTCTTT.